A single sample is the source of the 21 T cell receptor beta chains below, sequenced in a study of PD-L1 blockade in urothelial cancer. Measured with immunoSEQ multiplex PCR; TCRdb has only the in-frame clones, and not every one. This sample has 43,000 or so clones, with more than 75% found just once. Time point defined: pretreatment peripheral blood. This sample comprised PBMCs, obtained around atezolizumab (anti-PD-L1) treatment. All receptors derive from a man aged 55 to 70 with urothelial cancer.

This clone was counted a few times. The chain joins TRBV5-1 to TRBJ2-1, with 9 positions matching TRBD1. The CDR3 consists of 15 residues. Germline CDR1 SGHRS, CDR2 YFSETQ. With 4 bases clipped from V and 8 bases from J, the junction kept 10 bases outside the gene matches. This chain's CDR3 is CASSVSGTGYDEQFF. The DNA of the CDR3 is TGCGCCAGCAGCGTCTCCGGGACAGGGTATGATGAGCAGTTCTTC.

This chain's CDR3 is CASSPRVGVGGANVLTF. In nucleotides, the CDR3 is TGTGCCAGCAGCCCACGGGTCGGGGTGGGGGGGGCCAACGTCCTGACTTTC. The chain has TRBV5-6 and TRBJ2-6; D possibly corresponds to TRBD2 (5 bases). Per the germline V gene, CDR1 is SGHDT and CDR2 is YYEEEE. The V end was cut by 4 bases, the J end by 4 bases, with 18 bases between. The CDR3 totals 17 residues. Combining the CDR3 with reference TRBV5-6 and TRBJ2-6 gives the whole variable domain DAGVTQSPTHLIKTRGQQVTLRCSPKSGHDTVSWYQQALGQGPQFIFQYYEEEERQRGNFPDRFSGHQFPNYSSELNVNALLLGDSALYLCASSPRVGVGGANVLTFGAGSRLTVL.

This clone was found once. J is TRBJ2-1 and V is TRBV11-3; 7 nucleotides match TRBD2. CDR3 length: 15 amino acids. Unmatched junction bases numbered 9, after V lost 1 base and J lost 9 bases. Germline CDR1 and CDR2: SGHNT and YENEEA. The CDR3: CASSLGGGGPSEQFF. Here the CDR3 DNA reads TGTGCCAGCAGCTTAGGGGGGGGAGGGCCTTCTGAGCAGTTCTTC.

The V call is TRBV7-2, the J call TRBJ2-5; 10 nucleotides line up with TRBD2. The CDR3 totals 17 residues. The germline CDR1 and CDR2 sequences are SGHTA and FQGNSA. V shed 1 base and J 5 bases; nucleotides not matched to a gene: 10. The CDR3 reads CASSLGALAGARETQYF. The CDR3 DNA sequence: TGTGCCAGCAGCTTAGGGGCGCTAGCGGGGGCCAGGGAGACCCAGTACTTC.

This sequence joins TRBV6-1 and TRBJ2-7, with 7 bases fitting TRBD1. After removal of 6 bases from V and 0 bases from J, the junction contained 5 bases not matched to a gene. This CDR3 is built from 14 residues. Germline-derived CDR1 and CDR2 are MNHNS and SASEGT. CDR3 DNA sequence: TGTGCCAGCAGAAACCGGGACAGCTCCTACGAGCAGTACTTC. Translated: CASRNRDSSYEQYF.

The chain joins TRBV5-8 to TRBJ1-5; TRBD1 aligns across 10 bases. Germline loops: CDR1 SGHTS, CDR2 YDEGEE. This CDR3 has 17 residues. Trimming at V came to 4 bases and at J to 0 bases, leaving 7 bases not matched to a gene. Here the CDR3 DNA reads TGTGCCAGCAGCCTGGGACAGGGGTCCCATAGCAATCAGCCCCAGCATTTT. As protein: CASSLGQGSHSNQPQHF.

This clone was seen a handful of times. The DNA of the CDR3 is TGTGCCAGCGGGACAGGACATAGCAATCAGCCCCAGCATTTT. Amino acid sequence: CASGTGHSNQPQHF. The chain combines TRBV2 with TRBJ1-5; 8 nucleotides agree with TRBD1. Germline assignment: CDR1 SNHLY and CDR2 FYNNEI. The junction had 3 bases not matched to a gene; V was cut back by 8 bases and J by 0 bases. There are 14 residues in the CDR3.

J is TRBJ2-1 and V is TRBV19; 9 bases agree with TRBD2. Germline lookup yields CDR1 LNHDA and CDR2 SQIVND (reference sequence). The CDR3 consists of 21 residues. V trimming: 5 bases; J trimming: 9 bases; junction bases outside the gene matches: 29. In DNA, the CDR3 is TGTGCCAGTAGTGGAAGCGGGGGGCTGGGTAGCGGGAGAGGTGGGATCGGTGAGCAGTTCTTC. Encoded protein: CASSGSGGLGSGRGGIGEQFF.

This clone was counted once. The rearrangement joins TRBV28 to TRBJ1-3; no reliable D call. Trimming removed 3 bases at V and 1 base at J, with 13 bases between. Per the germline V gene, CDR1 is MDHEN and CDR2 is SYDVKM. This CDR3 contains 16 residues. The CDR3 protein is CASSLEALLSGNTIYF. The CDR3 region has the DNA TGTGCCAGCAGTTTGGAGGCCTTACTTTCTGGAAACACCATATATTTT.

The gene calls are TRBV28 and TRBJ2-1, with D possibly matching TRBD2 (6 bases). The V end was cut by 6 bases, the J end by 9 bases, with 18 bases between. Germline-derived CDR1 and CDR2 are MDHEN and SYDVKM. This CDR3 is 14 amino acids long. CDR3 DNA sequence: TGTGCCAGCAGGGCGCGAGGACTACGCTTTGAGCAGTTCTTC. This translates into CASRARGLRFEQFF.

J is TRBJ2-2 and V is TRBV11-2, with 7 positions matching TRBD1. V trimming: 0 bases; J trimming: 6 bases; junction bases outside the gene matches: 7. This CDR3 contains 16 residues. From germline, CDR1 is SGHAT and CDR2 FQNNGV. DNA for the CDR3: TGTGCCAGCAGCTTAGACCAGACAGGGACGGCCGGGGAGCTGTTTTTT. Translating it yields CASSLDQTGTAGELFF.

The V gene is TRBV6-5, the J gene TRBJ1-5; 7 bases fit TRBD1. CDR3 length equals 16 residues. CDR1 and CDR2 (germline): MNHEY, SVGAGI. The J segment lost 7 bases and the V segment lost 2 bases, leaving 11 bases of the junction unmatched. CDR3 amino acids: CASSYLETGQSQPQHF. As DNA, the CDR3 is TGTGCCAGCAGTTACCTTGAGACAGGGCAGAGCCAGCCCCAGCATTTT.

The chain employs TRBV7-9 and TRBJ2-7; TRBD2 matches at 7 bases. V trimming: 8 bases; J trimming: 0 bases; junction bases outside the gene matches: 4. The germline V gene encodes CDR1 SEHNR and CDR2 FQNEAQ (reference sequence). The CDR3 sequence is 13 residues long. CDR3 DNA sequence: TGTGCCAGCGGCGGGGAGGGCTCCTACGAGCAGTACTTC. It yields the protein CASGGEGSYEQYF.

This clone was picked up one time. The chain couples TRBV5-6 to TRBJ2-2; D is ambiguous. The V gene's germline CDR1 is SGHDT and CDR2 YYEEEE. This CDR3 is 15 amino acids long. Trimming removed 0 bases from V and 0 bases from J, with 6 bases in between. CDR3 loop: CASSLGSANTGELFF. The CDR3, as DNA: TGTGCCAGCAGCTTGGGCTCAGCGAACACCGGGGAGCTGTTTTTT. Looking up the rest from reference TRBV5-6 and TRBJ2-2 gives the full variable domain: DAGVTQSPTHLIKTRGQQVTLRCSPKSGHDTVSWYQQALGQGPQFIFQYYEEEERQRGNFPDRFSGHQFPNYSSELNVNALLLGDSALYLCASSLGSANTGELFFGEGSRLTVL.

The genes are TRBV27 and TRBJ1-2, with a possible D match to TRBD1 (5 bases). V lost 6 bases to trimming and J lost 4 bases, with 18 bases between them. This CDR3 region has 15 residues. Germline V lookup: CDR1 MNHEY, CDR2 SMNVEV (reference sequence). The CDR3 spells CASRITGGAVYGYTF. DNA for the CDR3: TGTGCCAGCAGAATAACAGGCGGGGCGGTCTATGGCTACACCTTC.

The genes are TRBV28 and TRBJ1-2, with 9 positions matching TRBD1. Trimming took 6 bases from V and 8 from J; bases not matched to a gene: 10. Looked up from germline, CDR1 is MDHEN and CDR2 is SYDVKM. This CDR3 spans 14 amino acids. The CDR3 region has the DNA TGTGCCAGCAGACCTCCGGGACAGGGCTTCGGCTACACCTTC. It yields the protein CASRPPGQGFGYTF.

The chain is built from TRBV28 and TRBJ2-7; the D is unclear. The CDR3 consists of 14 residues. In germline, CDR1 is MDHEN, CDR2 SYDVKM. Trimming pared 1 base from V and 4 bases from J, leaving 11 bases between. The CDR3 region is CASSLLVQIYEQYF. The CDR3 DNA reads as TGTGCCAGCAGTTTATTGGTACAGATTTACGAGCAGTACTTC.

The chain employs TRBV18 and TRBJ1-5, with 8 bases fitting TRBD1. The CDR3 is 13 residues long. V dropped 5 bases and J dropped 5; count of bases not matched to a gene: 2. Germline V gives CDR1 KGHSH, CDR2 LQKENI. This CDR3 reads CASSKDRDQPQHF. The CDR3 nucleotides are TGTGCCAGCTCAAAGGACAGGGATCAGCCCCAGCATTTT. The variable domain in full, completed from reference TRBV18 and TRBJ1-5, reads NAGVMQNPRHLVRRRGQEARLRCSPMKGHSHVYWYRQLPEEGLKFMVYLQKENIIDESGMPKERFSAEFPKEGPSILRIQQVVRGDSAAYFCASSKDRDQPQHFGDGTRLSIL.

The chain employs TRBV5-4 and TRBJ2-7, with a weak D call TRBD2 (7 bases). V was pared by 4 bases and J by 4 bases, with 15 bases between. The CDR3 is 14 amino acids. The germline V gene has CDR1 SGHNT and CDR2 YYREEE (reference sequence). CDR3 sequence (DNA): TGTGCCAGCAGCATGGGGGGGGGCAGGTACGAGCAGTACTTC. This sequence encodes CASSMGGGRYEQYF.

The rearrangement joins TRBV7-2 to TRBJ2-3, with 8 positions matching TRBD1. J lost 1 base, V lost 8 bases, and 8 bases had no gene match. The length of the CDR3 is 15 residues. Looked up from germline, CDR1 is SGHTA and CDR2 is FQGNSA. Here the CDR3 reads CASGSGGAGTDTQYF. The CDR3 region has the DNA TGTGCCAGCGGATCAGGGGGCGCGGGCACAGATACGCAGTATTTT. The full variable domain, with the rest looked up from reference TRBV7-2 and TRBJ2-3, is GAGVSQSPSNKVTEKGKDVELRCDPISGHTALYWYRQSLGQGLEFLIYFQGNSAPDKSGLPSDRFSAERTGGSVSTLTIQRTQQEDSAVYLCASGSGGAGTDTQYFGPGTRLTVL.

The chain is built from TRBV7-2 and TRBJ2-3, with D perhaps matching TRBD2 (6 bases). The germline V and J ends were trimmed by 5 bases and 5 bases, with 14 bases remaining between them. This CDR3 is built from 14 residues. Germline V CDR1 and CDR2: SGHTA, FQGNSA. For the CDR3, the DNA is TGTGCCAGCAGCCTGCTTGGGGACTTAGATACGCAGTATTTT. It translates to CASSLLGDLDTQYF. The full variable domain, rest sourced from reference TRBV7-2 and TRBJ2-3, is GAGVSQSPSNKVTEKGKDVELRCDPISGHTALYWYRQSLGQGLEFLIYFQGNSAPDKSGLPSDRFSAERTGGSVSTLTIQRTQQEDSAVYLCASSLLGDLDTQYFGPGTRLTVL.